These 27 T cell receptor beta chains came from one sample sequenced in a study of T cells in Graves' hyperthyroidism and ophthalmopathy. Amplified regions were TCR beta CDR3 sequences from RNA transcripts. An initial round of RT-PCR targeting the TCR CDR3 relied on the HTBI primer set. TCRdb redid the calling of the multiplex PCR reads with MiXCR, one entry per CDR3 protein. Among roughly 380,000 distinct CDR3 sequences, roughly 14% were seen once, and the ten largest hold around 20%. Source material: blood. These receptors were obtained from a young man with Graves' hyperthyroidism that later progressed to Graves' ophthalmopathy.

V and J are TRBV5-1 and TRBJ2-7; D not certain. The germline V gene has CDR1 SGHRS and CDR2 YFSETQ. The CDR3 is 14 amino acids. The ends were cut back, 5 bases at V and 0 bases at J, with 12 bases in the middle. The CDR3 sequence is CASSPGPSSYEQYF. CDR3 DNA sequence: TGCGCCAGCAGTCCGGGCCCAAGCTCCTACGAGCAGTACTTC.

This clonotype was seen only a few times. DNA for the CDR3: TGTGCCACCAACCGGGACAGGAACACCGGGGAGCTGTTTTTT. Translating it yields CATNRDRNTGELFF. V and J are TRBV15 and TRBJ2-2; 7 nucleotides agree with TRBD1. The V segment lost 7 bases and the J segment 1 base; nucleotides outside the gene matches: 3. CDR1 and CDR2 from the germline V gene are LNHNV and YYDKDF (reference sequence). This CDR3 has 14 amino acids.

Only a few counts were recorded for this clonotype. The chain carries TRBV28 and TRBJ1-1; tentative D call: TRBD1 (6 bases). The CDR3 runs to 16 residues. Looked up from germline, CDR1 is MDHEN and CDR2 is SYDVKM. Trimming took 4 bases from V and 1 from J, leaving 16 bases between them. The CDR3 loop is CASSSPRGTTNTEAFF. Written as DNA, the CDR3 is TGTGCCAGCAGTTCCCCCAGGGGAACGACGAACACTGAAGCTTTCTTT.

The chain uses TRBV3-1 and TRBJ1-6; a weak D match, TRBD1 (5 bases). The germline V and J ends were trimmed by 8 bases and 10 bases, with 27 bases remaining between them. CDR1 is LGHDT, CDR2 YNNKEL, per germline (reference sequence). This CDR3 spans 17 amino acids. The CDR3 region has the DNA TGTGCCAGCGGTCTGACAGTTCAGAGCCCCAGCTTGTCACCCCTCCACTTT. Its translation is CASGLTVQSPSLSPLHF.

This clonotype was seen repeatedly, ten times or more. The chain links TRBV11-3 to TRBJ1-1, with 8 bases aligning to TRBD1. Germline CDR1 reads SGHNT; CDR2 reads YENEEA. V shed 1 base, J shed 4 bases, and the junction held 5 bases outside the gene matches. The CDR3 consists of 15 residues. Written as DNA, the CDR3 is TGTGCCAGCAGCTTAGGGACAGGGTGGAGCACTGAAGCTTTCTTT. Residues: CASSLGTGWSTEAFF.

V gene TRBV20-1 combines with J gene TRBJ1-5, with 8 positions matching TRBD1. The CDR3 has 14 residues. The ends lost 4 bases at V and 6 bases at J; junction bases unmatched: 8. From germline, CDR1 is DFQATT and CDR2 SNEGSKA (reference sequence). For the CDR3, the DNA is TGCAGTGCTAACGACAGGGGAGTGAGTCAGCCCCAGCATTTT. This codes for CSANDRGVSQPQHF.

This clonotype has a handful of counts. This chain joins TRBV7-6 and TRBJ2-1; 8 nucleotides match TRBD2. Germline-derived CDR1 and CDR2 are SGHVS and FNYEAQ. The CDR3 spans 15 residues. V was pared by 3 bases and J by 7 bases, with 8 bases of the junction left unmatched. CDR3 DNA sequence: TGTGCCAGCAGCTTCTCAAGCGGGGGACGGAATGAGCAGTTCTTC. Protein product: CASSFSSGGRNEQFF.

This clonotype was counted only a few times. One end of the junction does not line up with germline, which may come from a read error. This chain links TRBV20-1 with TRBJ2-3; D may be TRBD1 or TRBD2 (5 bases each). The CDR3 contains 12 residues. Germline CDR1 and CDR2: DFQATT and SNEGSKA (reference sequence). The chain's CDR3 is CSASKGRDAQYF. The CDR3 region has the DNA TGCAGTGCTAGTAAGGGACGAGATGCGCAGTATTTT.

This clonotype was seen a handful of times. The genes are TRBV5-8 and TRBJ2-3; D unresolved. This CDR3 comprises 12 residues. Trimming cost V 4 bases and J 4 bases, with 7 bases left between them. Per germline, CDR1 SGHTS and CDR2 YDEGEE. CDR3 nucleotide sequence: TGTGCCAGCAGCACAATCGCAGATACGCAGTATTTT. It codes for CASSTIADTQYF.

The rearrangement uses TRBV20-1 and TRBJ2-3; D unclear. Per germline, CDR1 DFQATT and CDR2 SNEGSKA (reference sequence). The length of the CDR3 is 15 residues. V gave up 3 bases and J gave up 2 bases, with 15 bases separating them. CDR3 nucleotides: TGCAGTGCTAGCCGCCGGCCTATTTTCACAGATACGCAGTATTTT. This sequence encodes CSASRRPIFTDTQYF.

As DNA, the CDR3 is TGTGCCAGCAGCTCGTTGAGGGGGCACACAGATACGCAGTATTTT. This sequence encodes CASSSLRGHTDTQYF. The V gene is TRBV7-9, the J gene TRBJ2-3, with 7 bases identical to TRBD1. CDR1 and CDR2 (germline): SEHNR, FQNEAQ (reference sequence). The CDR3 spans 15 residues. V shed 4 bases, J shed 2 bases, and the junction held 6 bases outside the gene matches.

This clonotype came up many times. Here the CDR3 reads CASSPRGGNYNEQFF. Here the CDR3 DNA reads TGTGCCAGCAGCCCGCGGGGGGGTAACTACAATGAGCAGTTCTTC. This chain joins TRBV7-8 and TRBJ2-1; 9 bases match TRBD2. The germline CDR1 and CDR2 sequences are SGHVS and FQNEAQ. This CDR3 has 15 residues. With 5 bases clipped from V and 3 bases from J, the junction kept 5 bases outside the gene matches.

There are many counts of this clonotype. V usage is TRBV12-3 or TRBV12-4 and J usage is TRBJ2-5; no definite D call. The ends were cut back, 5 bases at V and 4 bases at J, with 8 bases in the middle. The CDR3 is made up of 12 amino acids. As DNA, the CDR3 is TGTGCCAGCAGTACCGAGATAGAGACCCAGTACTTC. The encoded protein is CASSTEIETQYF.

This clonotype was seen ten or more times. CDR3 DNA: TGCAGTGCTAGACTCGGCCTTAGCACAGATACGCAGTATTTT. This gives the protein CSARLGLSTDTQYF. The rearrangement uses TRBV20-1 and TRBJ2-3; no clear D. V lost 2 bases and J lost 0, with 9 bases in between. Germline V gives CDR1 DFQATT, CDR2 SNEGSKA (reference sequence). This CDR3 has 14 amino acids.

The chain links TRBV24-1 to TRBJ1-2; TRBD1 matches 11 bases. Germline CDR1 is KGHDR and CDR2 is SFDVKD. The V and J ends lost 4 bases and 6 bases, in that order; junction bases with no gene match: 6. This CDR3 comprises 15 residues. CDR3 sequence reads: CATSDRTGGGDGYTF. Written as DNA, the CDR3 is TGTGCCACCAGTGACAGGACAGGGGGCGGAGATGGCTACACCTTC.

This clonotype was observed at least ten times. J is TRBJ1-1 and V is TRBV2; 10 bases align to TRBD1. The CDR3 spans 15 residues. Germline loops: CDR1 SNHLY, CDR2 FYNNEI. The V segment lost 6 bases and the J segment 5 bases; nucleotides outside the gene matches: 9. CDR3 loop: CASSAARDRGTEAFF. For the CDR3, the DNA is TGTGCCAGCAGCGCGGCCCGGGACAGGGGTACTGAAGCTTTCTTT.

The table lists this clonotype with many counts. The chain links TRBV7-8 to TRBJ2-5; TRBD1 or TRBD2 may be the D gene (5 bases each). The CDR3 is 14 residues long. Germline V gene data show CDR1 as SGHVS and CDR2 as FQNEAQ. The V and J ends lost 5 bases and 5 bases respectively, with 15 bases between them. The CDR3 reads CASSPGWDGETQYF. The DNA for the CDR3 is TGTGCCAGCAGCCCAGGATGGGACGGGGAGACCCAGTACTTC.

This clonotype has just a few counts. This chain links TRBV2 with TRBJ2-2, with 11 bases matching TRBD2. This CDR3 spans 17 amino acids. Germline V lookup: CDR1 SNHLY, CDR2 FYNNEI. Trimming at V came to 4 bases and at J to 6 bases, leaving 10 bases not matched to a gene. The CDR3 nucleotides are TGTGCCAGCAGTGTCCGTGGCCCGGGACTAGCGGCCGGGGAGCTGTTTTTT. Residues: CASSVRGPGLAAGELFF. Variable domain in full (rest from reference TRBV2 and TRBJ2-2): EPEVTQTPSHQVTQMGQEVILRCVPISNHLYFYWYRQILGQKVEFLVSFYNNEISEKSEIFDDQFSVERPDGSNFTLKIRSTKLEDSAMYFCASSVRGPGLAAGELFFGEGSRLTVL.

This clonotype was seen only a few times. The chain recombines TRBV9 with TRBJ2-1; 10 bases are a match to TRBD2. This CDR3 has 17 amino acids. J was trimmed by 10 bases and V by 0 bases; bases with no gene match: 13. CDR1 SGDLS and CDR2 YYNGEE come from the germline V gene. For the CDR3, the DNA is TGTGCCAGCAGCGTAGAGGCCTCCAGCGGGGGGGCACAAGAGCAGTTCTTC. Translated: CASSVEASSGGAQEQFF.

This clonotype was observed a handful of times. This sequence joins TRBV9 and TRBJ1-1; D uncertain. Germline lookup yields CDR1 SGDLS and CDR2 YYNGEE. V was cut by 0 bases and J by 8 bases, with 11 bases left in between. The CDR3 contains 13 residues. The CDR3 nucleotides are TGTGCCAGCAGCGTAGGGTGGACTACCGAAGCTTTCTTT. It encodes CASSVGWTTEAFF.

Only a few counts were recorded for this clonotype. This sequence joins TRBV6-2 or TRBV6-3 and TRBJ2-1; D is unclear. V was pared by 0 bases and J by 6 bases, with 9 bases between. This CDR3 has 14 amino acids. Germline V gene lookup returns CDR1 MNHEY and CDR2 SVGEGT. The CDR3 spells CASSYSSPINEQFF. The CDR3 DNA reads TGTGCCAGCAGTTACTCTTCCCCTATCAATGAGCAGTTCTTC.

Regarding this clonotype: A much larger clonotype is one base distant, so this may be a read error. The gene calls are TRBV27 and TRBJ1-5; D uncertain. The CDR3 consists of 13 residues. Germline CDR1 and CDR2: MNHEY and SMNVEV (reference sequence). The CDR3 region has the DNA TGTGCCAGCAGTTTAAGAGTTTATCAGTCCCAGCATTTT. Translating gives CASSLRVYQSQHF.

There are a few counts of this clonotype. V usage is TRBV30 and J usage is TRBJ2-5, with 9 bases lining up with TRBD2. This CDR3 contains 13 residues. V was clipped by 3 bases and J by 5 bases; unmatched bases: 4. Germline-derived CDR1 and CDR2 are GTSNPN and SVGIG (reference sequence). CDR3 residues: CAWSGLAFETQYF. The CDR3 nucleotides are TGTGCCTGGAGCGGACTAGCGTTTGAGACCCAGTACTTC.

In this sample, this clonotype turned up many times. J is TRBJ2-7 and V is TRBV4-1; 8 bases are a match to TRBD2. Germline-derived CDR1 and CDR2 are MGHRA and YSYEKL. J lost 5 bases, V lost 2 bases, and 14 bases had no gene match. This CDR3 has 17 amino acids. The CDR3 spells CASSQQPVTSGGDEQYF. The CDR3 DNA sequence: TGCGCCAGCAGCCAACAACCGGTGACGAGCGGGGGAGACGAGCAGTACTTC.

The CDR3, as DNA: TGCAGTGCTAGAGCGAGACATGGAGGCTACACCTTC. It translates to CSARARHGGYTF. V usage is TRBV20-1 and J usage is TRBJ1-2; no reliable D call. The CDR3 has 12 residues. Trimming took off 1 base at V and 8 bases at J, with 11 bases between the two ends. The germline V gene encodes CDR1 DFQATT and CDR2 SNEGSKA (reference sequence).

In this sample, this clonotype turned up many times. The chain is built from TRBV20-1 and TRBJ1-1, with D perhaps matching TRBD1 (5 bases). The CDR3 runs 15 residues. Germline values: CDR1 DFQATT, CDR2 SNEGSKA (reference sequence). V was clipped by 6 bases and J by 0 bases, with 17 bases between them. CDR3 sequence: CSAARPGRMNTEAFF. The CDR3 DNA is TGCAGTGCCGCACGACCGGGACGGATGAACACTGAAGCTTTCTTT.

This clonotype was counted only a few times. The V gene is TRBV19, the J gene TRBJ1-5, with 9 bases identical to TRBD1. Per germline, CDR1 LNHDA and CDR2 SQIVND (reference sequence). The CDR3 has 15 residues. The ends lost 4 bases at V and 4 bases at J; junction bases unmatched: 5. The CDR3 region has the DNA TGTGCCAGTAGTACCTTGGGACAGGGAAATCAGCCCCAGCATTTT. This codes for CASSTLGQGNQPQHF.